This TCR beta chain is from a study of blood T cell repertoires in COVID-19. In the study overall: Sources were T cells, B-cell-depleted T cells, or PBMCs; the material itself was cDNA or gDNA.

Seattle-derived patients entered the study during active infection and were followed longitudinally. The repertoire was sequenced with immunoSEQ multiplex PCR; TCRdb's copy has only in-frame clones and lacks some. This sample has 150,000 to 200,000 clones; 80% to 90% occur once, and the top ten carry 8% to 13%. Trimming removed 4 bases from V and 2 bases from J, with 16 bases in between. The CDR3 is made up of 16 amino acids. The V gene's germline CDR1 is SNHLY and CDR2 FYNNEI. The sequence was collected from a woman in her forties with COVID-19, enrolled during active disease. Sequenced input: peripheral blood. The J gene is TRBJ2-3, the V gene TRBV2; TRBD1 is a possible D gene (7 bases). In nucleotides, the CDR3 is TGTGCCAGCAGTGTCGGCAGGGGGGACCCCACAGATACGCAGTATTTT. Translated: CASSVGRGDPTDTQYF. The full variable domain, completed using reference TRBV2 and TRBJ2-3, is EPEVTQTPSHQVTQMGQEVILRCVPISNHLYFYWYRQILGQKVEFLVSFYNNEISEKSEIFDDQFSVERPDGSNFTLKIRSTKLEDSAMYFCASSVGRGDPTDTQYFGPGTRLTVL.